There are many counts of the clone carrying this T cell receptor (beta chain). The antigen is not known. Germline trimming cut 6 bases from V and 2 bases from J; bases unmatched to any gene: 13. Germline-derived CDR1 and CDR2 are SQVTM and ANQGSEA. CDR3 length: 15 residues. The record originates from a study of early T cells in non-severe SARS-CoV-2 infection. Study-wide background: Chains stayed unpaired after sequencing of bulk RNA from unsorted whole blood. Whole-study findings and limits: VDJdb-based matching was biased toward anti-spike CD8 responses and missed private and CD4 specificities.

The protocol attached unique molecular identifiers to individual cDNA molecules. Via MiXCR, TCRdb re-called the 5' RACE reads, giving one row per CDR3 protein. Of fewer than 55,000 distinct CDR3 sequences in the sample, approximately 6.2% were seen once. The TCR was taken from an adult who was a healthcare worker with PCR-confirmed SARS-CoV-2 infection or an uninfected control (not recorded which). The chain carries TRBV29-1 and TRBJ2-7, with 7 bases fitting TRBD2. The sequences come from whole blood, collected at baseline. The CDR3 protein is CSVRAFGGLPYEQYF. The CDR3 DNA follows: TGCAGCGTAAGGGCTTTTGGGGGACTACCCTACGAGCAGTACTTC.